A single sample is the source of the 19 T cell receptor beta chains below, sequenced in a study of blood T cell repertoires in COVID-19. The repertoire was sequenced with immunoSEQ multiplex PCR; TCRdb's copy has only in-frame clones and lacks some. The data hold about 220,000 clones, with 80% to 85% observed a single time. Sequenced material: peripheral blood. Every receptor here comes from a man in his thirties or forties with active or convalescent COVID-19.

The chain is built from TRBV7-9 and TRBJ2-2; maybe TRBD1 (5 bases). The germline V gene has CDR1 SEHNR and CDR2 FQNEAQ (reference sequence). Trimming removed 3 bases at V and 1 base at J, with 21 bases between. The CDR3 contains 19 residues. CDR3 nucleotides: TGTGCCAGCAGCTTCGGAATCGGACAACAAAGTCGGAACACCGGGGAGCTGTTTTTT. It translates to CASSFGIGQQSRNTGELFF.

The chain combines TRBV7-2 with TRBJ2-2; a possible D gene is TRBD2 (5 bases). Trimming took off 5 bases at V and 0 bases at J, with 10 bases between the two ends. CDR1 is SGHTA, CDR2 FQGNSA, per germline. The CDR3 covers 15 residues. The CDR3 sequence: CASSRGQPNTGELFF. As DNA, the CDR3 is TGTGCCAGCAGCCGCGGGCAGCCGAACACCGGGGAGCTGTTTTTT.

This rearrangement joins TRBV4-3 to TRBJ1-6, with D perhaps matching TRBD1 (6 bases). The CDR3 is made up of 14 amino acids. Germline V gene sequence: CDR1 LGHNA, CDR2 YSLEER. V lost 6 bases, J lost 8 bases, and 14 bases lay in between. Written as DNA, the CDR3 is TGCGCCAGCAGTCTGGACAGCCGGTATTCACCCCTCCACTTT. Encoded protein: CASSLDSRYSPLHF.

The genes are TRBV7-9 and TRBJ2-7, with 11 bases matching TRBD2. Per germline, CDR1 SEHNR and CDR2 FQNEAQ (reference sequence). The CDR3 is made up of 18 amino acids. V dropped 5 bases and J dropped 2; count of bases not matched to a gene: 14. This CDR3 is CASSHNDLTSGGPYEQYF. CDR3 DNA sequence: TGTGCCAGCAGCCACAACGACCTTACTAGCGGGGGACCCTACGAGCAGTACTTC.

This rearrangement joins TRBV5-5 to TRBJ2-1, with 10 bases lining up with TRBD2. The V segment lost 1 base and the J segment 10 bases; nucleotides outside the gene matches: 11. CDR1 SGHKS and CDR2 YYEKEE come from the germline V gene (reference sequence). This CDR3 has 16 residues. This CDR3 is CASSLRASGSRNEQFF. DNA for the CDR3: TGTGCCAGCAGCTTGCGGGCTAGCGGGAGTAGGAACGAGCAGTTCTTC.

The CDR3 bases are TGCGCCAGCAGCCAAGGGTCAGGGCTGGGGACAGATACGCAGTATTTT. It specifies CASSQGSGLGTDTQYF. This sequence joins TRBV4-1 and TRBJ2-3, with D possibly TRBD1 on 5 matching bases. The germline V and J ends were trimmed by 1 base and 3 bases, with 14 bases remaining between them. CDR1 is MGHRA, CDR2 YSYEKL, per germline. The CDR3 totals 16 residues.

The V call is TRBV4-2, the J call TRBJ2-3, with 9 nucleotides matching TRBD2. The CDR3 loop spans 17 amino acids. Germline lookup yields CDR1 LGHNA and CDR2 YNFKEQ. The V segment lost 4 bases and the J segment 2 bases; nucleotides outside the gene matches: 10. This chain's CDR3 is CASSRRLAAPDTDTQYF. The CDR3 bases are TGTGCCAGCAGCCGTAGACTAGCGGCCCCCGACACAGATACGCAGTATTTT.

This chain connects TRBV4-2 to TRBJ2-7; possibly TRBD1 for D (6 bases). Looked up from germline, CDR1 is LGHNA and CDR2 is YNFKEQ. The CDR3 is 14 residues long. V lost 1 base to trimming and J lost 5 bases, with 12 bases between them. For the CDR3, the DNA is TGTGCCAGCAGCCAAGCCACAGGGACCGACGAGCAGTACTTC. As protein: CASSQATGTDEQYF.

The CDR3 bases are TGTGCCAGCAGTGAAGCCCTAGCGATCACAGATACGCAGTATTTT. It encodes CASSEALAITDTQYF. The chain recombines TRBV2 with TRBJ2-3, with D maybe TRBD2 (6 bases). Between the trimmed V and J ends, which lost 0 bases and 2 bases, there was a span of 9 bases. Germline V CDR1 and CDR2: SNHLY, FYNNEI. CDR3 length: 15 amino acids.

This rearrangement joins TRBV7-6 to TRBJ2-1; TRBD2 matches at 10 bases. V was pared by 4 bases and J by 3 bases, with 6 bases of the junction left unmatched. Germline CDR1 reads SGHVS; CDR2 reads FNYEAQ. CDR3 length: 16 amino acids. The CDR3 protein is CASSSLAGALYNEQFF. The CDR3 region has the DNA TGTGCCAGCAGCTCCCTAGCGGGGGCCCTCTACAATGAGCAGTTCTTC.

The V gene is TRBV6-5, the J gene TRBJ2-7, with D unresolved. The germline CDR1 and CDR2 sequences are MNHEY and SVGAGI. Trimming shortened V by 4 bases and J by 6 bases, and 10 bases separated the two germline ends. The CDR3 has 12 amino acids. CDR3 in DNA: TGTGCCAGCAGTTCCCGACTGGGCGAGCAGTACTTC. It codes for CASSSRLGEQYF.

The chain has TRBV30 and TRBJ2-7, with a weak D call TRBD1 (6 bases). V was pared by 3 bases and J by 0 bases, with 9 bases between. CDR1 and CDR2 (germline): GTSNPN, SVGIG (reference sequence). The CDR3 spans 13 residues. The CDR3 is CAWRTGSSYEQYF. CDR3 nucleotides: TGTGCCTGGAGGACAGGAAGCTCCTACGAGCAGTACTTC.

V gene TRBV7-9 combines with J gene TRBJ1-1, with 7 positions matching TRBD1. The length of the CDR3 is 15 residues. Losses at the gene ends were 5 bases for V and 1 base for J; bases not matched to a gene: 7. The germline CDR1 and CDR2 sequences are SEHNR and FQNEAQ (reference sequence). CDR3 region: CASSPPGTENTEAFF. The CDR3 bases are TGTGCCAGCAGCCCCCCCGGGACAGAGAACACTGAAGCTTTCTTT.

This sequence joins TRBV28 and TRBJ1-5; a possible D gene is TRBD1 (6 bases). CDR3 length: 16 amino acids. The germline V and J ends were trimmed by 2 bases and 0 bases, with 11 bases remaining between them. Germline V gene data show CDR1 as MDHEN and CDR2 as SYDVKM. The CDR3 loop reads CASSLGGAYSNQPQHF. As DNA, the CDR3 is TGTGCCAGCAGTTTAGGGGGGGCGTATAGCAATCAGCCCCAGCATTTT.

The V gene is TRBV7-9, the J gene TRBJ2-2; D might be TRBD2 (6 bases). This CDR3 is 16 amino acids long. Germline CDR1 is SEHNR and CDR2 is FQNEAQ (reference sequence). V dropped 6 bases and J dropped 2 bases, with 16 bases sitting between them. The CDR3 loop is CASSRPTSINTGELFF. CDR3 bases: TGTGCCAGCAGTCGCCCTACTAGCATTAACACCGGGGAGCTGTTTTTT. Full variable domain (outside the CDR3, taken from reference TRBV7-9 and TRBJ2-2): DTGVSQNPRHKITKRGQNVTFRCDPISEHNRLYWYRQTLGQGPEFLTYFQNEAQLEKSRLLSDRFSAERPKGSFSTLEIQRTEQGDSAMYLCASSRPTSINTGELFFGEGSRLTVL.

This clone was observed once. The chain joins TRBV2 to TRBJ2-7, with 8 bases lining up with TRBD2. CDR3 length equals 15 residues. V dropped 0 bases and J dropped 4; count of bases not matched to a gene: 5. Germline V lookup: CDR1 SNHLY, CDR2 FYNNEI. CDR3 coding DNA: TGTGCCAGCAGTGAAGCTCGGGGGGGGATTTACGAGCAGTACTTC. Its translation is CASSEARGGIYEQYF.

This sequence joins TRBV10-1 and TRBJ1-6; 11 bases fit TRBD1. V trimming: 2 bases; J trimming: 9 bases; junction bases outside the gene matches: 0. CDR3 length equals 14 residues. Germline V gene sequence: CDR1 WNHNN, CDR2 SYGVQD (reference sequence). CDR3 region: CASSEGQGASPLHF. CDR3 bases: TGCGCCAGCAGTGAGGGACAGGGGGCTTCACCCCTCCACTTT.

This clone was observed once. This sequence joins TRBV11-1 and TRBJ2-7; possible D gene TRBD2, 6 bases. V was shortened by 3 bases and J by 9 bases, with 12 bases between the two germline ends. Germline-derived CDR1 and CDR2 are SGHAT and FQDESV (reference sequence). The CDR3 is 12 amino acids. The CDR3 sequence is CASSFYGGSQYF. Here the CDR3 DNA reads TGTGCCAGCAGCTTCTACGGAGGGTCGCAGTACTTC.

In this sample, this clone turned up once. J is TRBJ2-7 and V is TRBV28, with 7 bases identical to TRBD2. The CDR3 runs to 15 residues. The germline gives CDR1 MDHEN, CDR2 SYDVKM. V lost 3 bases to trimming and J lost 2 bases; unmatched junction nucleotides: 7. The DNA of the CDR3 is TGTGCCAGCAGTTTGGGGAGGGTAGGGCCCTACGAGCAGTACTTC. This translates into CASSLGRVGPYEQYF.